This T cell receptor (beta chain) was profiled in a study of T cell responses to AZD1222 COVID-19 vaccine. About this clone: The antigen is not known.

TCRdb's copy holds only in-frame clones and misses some; the assay was immunoSEQ multiplex PCR. Seen here are 57,000 or so clones, approximately 83% observed once, and the top ten hold about 14%. Notes on the study in general: Baseline antibody screening turned up just a handful of seropositive AZD1222 recipients.

The trim removed 4 bases at V and 0 bases at J, leaving 2 bases unmatched. This CDR3 comprises 14 residues. Germline V gene lookup returns CDR1 SGHNT and CDR2 YYREEE (reference sequence). J is TRBJ2-3 and V is TRBV5-4, with 7 bases lining up with TRBD1. The receptor comes from an adult in good health. Material: peripheral blood, obtained on day 0 of AZD1222 vaccination. CDR3 region: CASSLQGSTDTQYF. The DNA for the CDR3 is TGTGCCAGCAGCCTACAGGGGAGCACAGATACGCAGTATTTT.